This is a list of T cell receptor beta chains from one sample in a study of CD8 T cell repertoires and HIV-1 epitope variants. TCRdb's copy holds only in-frame clones and misses some; the assay was immunoSEQ multiplex PCR. The sample consists of roughly 4,900 clones, over 65% of them appearing once. The antigens these receptors bind are not known. Material: cultured CD8+ T cells derived from PBMCs. These receptors all stem from a male donor with HIV. Both conserved end residues are part of each CDR3. Fields, in order: V gene, clone size, J gene, D gene, CDR3 protein, CDR3 DNA. A D gene is named only where the DNA matches it firmly. Size tells how often a clone was seen (once, few, many) or the class of an expanded clone, and some rows leave it out.

V gene: TRBV10-3
clone size: -
J gene: TRBJ1-5
D gene: -
CDR3 protein: CAISVAAGRDSNQPQHF
CDR3 DNA: TGTGCCATCAGTGTGGCGGCGGGACGCGATAGCAATCAGCCCCAGCATTTT

V gene: TRBV19
clone size: few
J gene: TRBJ2-7
D gene: TRBD2
CDR3 protein: CASSPPSGGHLFNSYEQYF
CDR3 DNA: TGTGCCAGTAGTCCTCCTAGCGGGGGCCATCTCTTTAATTCCTACGAGCAGTACTTC

V gene: TRBV11-2
clone size: few
J gene: TRBJ2-3
D gene: TRBD2
CDR3 protein: CASRSGLAGADTQYF
CDR3 DNA: TGTGCCAGCAGATCTGGACTAGCGGGGGCAGATACGCAGTATTTT

V gene: TRBV11-2
clone size: few
J gene: TRBJ1-5
D gene: -
CDR3 protein: CASSRDQEGQPQHF
CDR3 DNA: TGTGCCAGCAGCAGGGACCAGGAGGGTCAGCCCCAGCATTTT

V gene: TRBV13
clone size: few
J gene: TRBJ1-1
D gene: -
CDR3 protein: CASSLGGANTEAFF
CDR3 DNA: TGTGCCAGCAGCTTAGGGGGAGCAAACACTGAAGCTTTCTTT

V gene: TRBV5-6
clone size: -
J gene: TRBJ2-3
D gene: TRBD2
CDR3 protein: CASSSLLREVDTQYF
CDR3 DNA: TGTGCCAGCAGCAGTCTCTTGCGGGAGGTAGATACGCAGTATTTT

V gene: TRBV6-5
clone size: -
J gene: TRBJ2-7
D gene: -
CDR3 protein: CASSYTQQGSSEQYF
CDR3 DNA: TGTGCCAGCAGTTACACGCAACAGGGAAGTAGCGAGCAGTACTTC

V gene: TRBV6-5
clone size: -
J gene: TRBJ1-2
D gene: TRBD1
CDR3 protein: CASSYLGQGKGGYTF
CDR3 DNA: TGTGCCAGCAGTTACTTGGGACAGGGGAAGGGTGGCTACACCTTC

V gene: TRBV4-1
clone size: -
J gene: TRBJ1-1
D gene: -
CDR3 protein: CASSQEVPSREAFF
CDR3 DNA: TGCGCCAGCAGCCAAGAGGTCCCCTCCCGGGAAGCTTTCTTT

V gene: TRBV7-2
clone size: once
J gene: TRBJ2-1
D gene: -
CDR3 protein: CASSFGGEQFF
CDR3 DNA: TGTGCCAGCAGCTTTGGGGGAGAGCAGTTCTTC

V gene: TRBV7-9
clone size: -
J gene: TRBJ2-1
D gene: -
CDR3 protein: CASLPTGLQYNEQFF
CDR3 DNA: TGTGCCAGCTTGCCAACGGGACTCCAATACAATGAGCAGTTCTTC

V gene: TRBV6-5
clone size: -
J gene: TRBJ2-2
D gene: TRBD2
CDR3 protein: CASSYSAGGNTGELFF
CDR3 DNA: TGTGCCAGCAGTTACTCGGCGGGGGGGAACACCGGGGAGCTGTTTTTT

V gene: TRBV19
clone size: -
J gene: TRBJ2-1
D gene: TRBD2
CDR3 protein: CASSMAGVWMDNEQFF
CDR3 DNA: TGTGCCAGTAGTATGGCGGGGGTTTGGATGGACAATGAGCAGTTCTTC

V gene: TRBV7-6
clone size: -
J gene: TRBJ1-3
D gene: -
CDR3 protein: CASSLDVTGNTIYF
CDR3 DNA: TGTGCCAGCAGCTTAGACGTAACTGGAAACACCATATATTTT

V gene: TRBV4-1
clone size: -
J gene: TRBJ2-7
D gene: TRBD2
CDR3 protein: CASSLEGSGSYEQYF
CDR3 DNA: TGCGCCAGCAGCCTTGAAGGTAGCGGGAGTTACGAGCAGTACTTC

V gene: TRBV5-4
clone size: -
J gene: TRBJ1-5
D gene: -
CDR3 protein: CASSRMSAEFSNQPQHF
CDR3 DNA: TGTGCCAGCAGCCGCATGTCGGCGGAATTTAGCAATCAGCCCCAGCATTTT

V gene: TRBV5-4
clone size: once
J gene: TRBJ1-1
D gene: -
CDR3 protein: CASSAPSGLEAFF
CDR3 DNA: TGTGCCAGCAGCGCGCCATCGGGACTTGAAGCTTTCTTT

V gene: TRBV25-1
clone size: -
J gene: TRBJ1-3
D gene: -
CDR3 protein: CASSESWASGGNTIYF
CDR3 DNA: TGTGCCAGCAGTGAATCTTGGGCCTCGGGTGGAAACACCATATATTTT

V gene: TRBV28
clone size: -
J gene: TRBJ1-1
D gene: -
CDR3 protein: CASSLRLVANTEAFF
CDR3 DNA: TGTGCCAGCAGTTTGCGGCTGGTAGCTAACACTGAAGCTTTCTTT

V gene: TRBV5-4
clone size: -
J gene: TRBJ2-1
D gene: -
CDR3 protein: CASSLVPPREQFF
CDR3 DNA: TGTGCCAGCAGCTTGGTCCCCCCACGTGAGCAGTTCTTC

V gene: TRBV5-1
clone size: -
J gene: TRBJ1-1
D gene: TRBD1
CDR3 protein: CASSSSTGGGSTEAFF
CDR3 DNA: TGCGCCAGCAGCTCATCGACAGGGGGCGGGAGCACTGAAGCTTTCTTT

V gene: TRBV10-2
clone size: -
J gene: TRBJ2-7
D gene: -
CDR3 protein: CASTRFVGNEQYF
CDR3 DNA: TGCGCCAGCACGAGGTTCGTAGGTAACGAGCAGTACTTC

V gene: TRBV11-2
clone size: once
J gene: TRBJ2-1
D gene: -
CDR3 protein: CASSSDSNEQFF
CDR3 DNA: TGTGCCAGCAGCTCGGACTCGAATGAGCAGTTCTTC

V gene: TRBV28
clone size: -
J gene: TRBJ1-5
D gene: -
CDR3 protein: CASSLGGANQPQHF
CDR3 DNA: TGTGCCAGCAGTTTAGGGGGGGCCAATCAGCCCCAGCATTTT

V gene: TRBV4-1
clone size: -
J gene: TRBJ1-1
D gene: -
CDR3 protein: CASSQDLAGAQNTEAFF
CDR3 DNA: TGCGCCAGCAGCCAAGATCTTGCGGGGGCGCAGAACACTGAAGCTTTCTTT

V gene: TRBV29-1
clone size: -
J gene: TRBJ2-1
D gene: -
CDR3 protein: CSVEESGIGYNEQFF
CDR3 DNA: TGCAGCGTTGAAGAATCCGGGATTGGCTACAATGAGCAGTTCTTC

V gene: TRBV10-3
clone size: -
J gene: TRBJ2-7
D gene: TRBD1
CDR3 protein: CAISAGGQGPYEQYF
CDR3 DNA: TGTGCCATCAGTGCGGGGGGACAGGGCCCGTACGAGCAGTACTTC

V gene: TRBV4-3
clone size: few
J gene: TRBJ2-1
D gene: TRBD2
CDR3 protein: CASSQAQPGGATYNEQFF
CDR3 DNA: TGCGCCAGCAGCCAAGCCCAGCCCGGGGGGGCTACCTACAATGAGCAGTTCTTC

V gene: TRBV7-9
clone size: few
J gene: TRBJ1-4
D gene: -
CDR3 protein: CASSLGDLEKLFF
CDR3 DNA: TGTGCCAGCAGCTTGGGGGACTTGGAAAAACTGTTTTTT

V gene: TRBV9
clone size: -
J gene: TRBJ1-2
D gene: -
CDR3 protein: CASSVGVGGANGYTF
CDR3 DNA: TGTGCCAGCAGCGTAGGAGTGGGGGGGGCGAATGGCTACACCTTC

V gene: TRBV27
clone size: large
J gene: TRBJ2-7
D gene: -
CDR3 protein: CASSLSVGTYSYEQYF
CDR3 DNA: TGTGCCAGCAGTTTATCGGTTGGGACGTACTCCTACGAGCAGTACTTC

V gene: TRBV7-8
clone size: once
J gene: TRBJ2-1
D gene: -
CDR3 protein: CASSFLGSYNEQFF
CDR3 DNA: TGTGCCAGCAGCTTCCTGGGTTCCTACAATGAGCAGTTCTTC

V gene: TRBV19
clone size: -
J gene: TRBJ2-2
D gene: -
CDR3 protein: CASSIWGAFPGSELFF
CDR3 DNA: TGTGCCAGTAGTATATGGGGGGCTTTTCCCGGGAGCGAGCTGTTTTTT

V gene: TRBV5-6
clone size: -
J gene: TRBJ2-5
D gene: -
CDR3 protein: CASSLDRSATQYF
CDR3 DNA: TGTGCCAGCAGCTTGGACAGGAGCGCGACCCAGTACTTC

V gene: TRBV6-6
clone size: once
J gene: TRBJ1-5
D gene: TRBD1
CDR3 protein: CASSYSRQGNEPQHF
CDR3 DNA: TGTGCCAGCAGTTACTCGCGACAGGGTAATGAGCCCCAGCATTTT

V gene: TRBV6-5
clone size: -
J gene: TRBJ2-7
D gene: -
CDR3 protein: CASSDGYEQYF
CDR3 DNA: TGTGCCAGCAGTGATGGCTACGAGCAGTACTTC

V gene: TRBV11-2
clone size: -
J gene: TRBJ2-2
D gene: -
CDR3 protein: CASSPGSGELFF
CDR3 DNA: TGTGCCAGCAGCCCCGGAAGCGGGGAGCTGTTTTTT

V gene: TRBV5-4
clone size: few
J gene: TRBJ1-2
D gene: -
CDR3 protein: CASSPGAYQGSYGYTF
CDR3 DNA: TGTGCCAGCAGCCCAGGGGCCTATCAGGGTAGCTATGGCTACACCTTC

V gene: TRBV5-1
clone size: -
J gene: TRBJ2-1
D gene: -
CDR3 protein: CASSLGGDNEQFF
CDR3 DNA: TGCGCCAGCAGCTTGGGAGGGGACAATGAGCAGTTCTTC

V gene: TRBV5-8
clone size: -
J gene: TRBJ2-7
D gene: TRBD1
CDR3 protein: CASSPYDPDREYYEQYF
CDR3 DNA: TGTGCCAGCAGCCCTTACGATCCGGACAGGGAATACTACGAGCAGTACTTC

V gene: TRBV27
clone size: few
J gene: TRBJ1-1
D gene: -
CDR3 protein: CASSLSLVTEAFF
CDR3 DNA: TGTGCCAGCAGTTTATCCTTGGTGACTGAAGCTTTCTTT

V gene: TRBV7-2
clone size: few
J gene: TRBJ2-7
D gene: TRBD1
CDR3 protein: CASSSRTGLSYEQYF
CDR3 DNA: TGTGCCAGCAGCTCCCGGACAGGGCTTTCCTACGAGCAGTACTTC

V gene: TRBV11-1
clone size: -
J gene: TRBJ1-1
D gene: -
CDR3 protein: CASSPVNTEAFF
CDR3 DNA: TGTGCCAGCAGCCCCGTGAACACTGAAGCTTTCTTT

V gene: TRBV7-8
clone size: -
J gene: TRBJ2-7
D gene: TRBD2
CDR3 protein: CASSSEGLAGGYEQYF
CDR3 DNA: TGTGCCAGCAGCTCAGAAGGGCTAGCGGGAGGGTACGAGCAGTACTTC

V gene: TRBV9
clone size: -
J gene: TRBJ2-7
D gene: -
CDR3 protein: CASSTGAEYSYEQYF
CDR3 DNA: TGTGCCAGCAGTACTGGGGCGGAATATTCCTACGAGCAGTACTTC

V gene: TRBV7-9
clone size: -
J gene: TRBJ1-3
D gene: -
CDR3 protein: CASSLKWTDGNTIYF
CDR3 DNA: TGTGCCAGCAGCTTAAAATGGACTGACGGAAACACCATATATTTT

V gene: TRBV6-5
clone size: -
J gene: TRBJ2-1
D gene: TRBD2
CDR3 protein: CASSYSSGGAGEQFF
CDR3 DNA: TGTGCCAGCAGTTACTCTAGCGGGGGGGCGGGTGAGCAGTTCTTC

V gene: TRBV2
clone size: -
J gene: TRBJ2-2
D gene: -
CDR3 protein: CASSASFQGTGELFF
CDR3 DNA: TGTGCCAGCAGTGCGTCTTTCCAGGGTACCGGGGAGCTGTTTTTT

V gene: TRBV4-3
clone size: once
J gene: TRBJ2-5
D gene: TRBD2
CDR3 protein: CASSQDSGLGETQYF
CDR3 DNA: TGCGCCAGCAGCCAAGATAGCGGACTAGGGGAGACCCAGTACTTC

V gene: TRBV4-3
clone size: -
J gene: TRBJ2-7
D gene: TRBD2
CDR3 protein: CASSLGLAGAYEQYF
CDR3 DNA: TGCGCCAGCAGCCTGGGACTAGCGGGGGCCTACGAGCAGTACTTC

V gene: TRBV19
clone size: -
J gene: TRBJ1-5
D gene: -
CDR3 protein: CASIQGWSDQPQHF
CDR3 DNA: TGTGCCAGCATCCAAGGGTGGTCAGATCAGCCCCAGCATTTT

V gene: TRBV15
clone size: hyperexpanded
J gene: TRBJ1-2
D gene: -
CDR3 protein: CATSRDRGTQVYGYTF
CDR3 DNA: TGTGCCACCAGCAGAGATCGGGGGACCCAGGTCTATGGCTACACCTTC

V gene: TRBV5-4
clone size: few
J gene: TRBJ2-1
D gene: -
CDR3 protein: CASSLSQGSEQFF
CDR3 DNA: TGTGCCAGCAGCTTGTCGCAGGGCAGCGAGCAGTTCTTC

V gene: TRBV29-1
clone size: -
J gene: TRBJ2-3
D gene: TRBD1
CDR3 protein: CSVEGEGARTDTQYF
CDR3 DNA: TGCAGCGTTGAGGGCGAGGGGGCTCGCACAGATACGCAGTATTTT

V gene: TRBV7-8
clone size: -
J gene: TRBJ1-1
D gene: -
CDR3 protein: CASREGLNTEAFF
CDR3 DNA: TGTGCCAGCCGCGAGGGCCTGAACACTGAAGCTTTCTTT

V gene: TRBV10-3
clone size: -
J gene: TRBJ1-1
D gene: -
CDR3 protein: CAISDSGNTEAFF
CDR3 DNA: TGTGCCATCAGTGATAGTGGGAACACTGAAGCTTTCTTT

V gene: TRBV4-3
clone size: -
J gene: TRBJ1-2
D gene: -
CDR3 protein: CASSQGIVVAF
CDR3 DNA: TGCGCCAGCAGCCAAGGGATCGTCGTAGCCTTC

V gene: TRBV2
clone size: -
J gene: TRBJ2-2
D gene: TRBD1
CDR3 protein: CASGTGGYTGELFF
CDR3 DNA: TGTGCCAGCGGGACAGGGGGCTACACCGGGGAGCTGTTTTTT